The present T cell receptor (beta chain) was sequenced within a study of molecular identifiers for immune sequencing clone quantification (dated by TCRdb to 2016 to 2018). Background on the whole study: In a replicate experiment, RNA from roughly 18,000 or 92,000 naive CD8 T cells was split into five aliquots, four of which were sequenced. This methods study used CD8 T cells to benchmark TCR RNA copy counting and molecular-identifier clustering-based TCR repertoire sequencing (MIDCIRS). Study-level results and caveats: When barcode sub-clustering was omitted, TCR diversity was inflated by chimeric consensus sequences, with chimeras reaching as high as 47%. Highly expanded clone sizes could be underestimated because identical TCR molecules may share a barcode. A single cell's worth of spiked-in Jurkat TCR RNA was reported detectable even among around 1 million naive CD8 T cells. Modeling gave about 3 recovered TCR RNA copies per cell versus about 10 by digital PCR, implying approximately 32% capture efficiency. Spiked-in Jurkat TCR RNA (roughly 10 copies' worth), which is not part of the donor repertoire, was contained in the naive libraries. In CMV-specific effector cells, over 98% of molecules were held by clones above 20 RNA copies, whereas under 1% of molecules were held by such clones in naive cells.

CDR1 and CDR2, per the germline V gene, are SGHAT and FQNNGV. Spanning cysteine to phenylalanine, the CDR3 consists of 13 amino acids. Left in the record is the CDR3 DNA by itself, 39 bases read in frame from the first base. V is clipped by 6 bases and J by 1 base, and the sequence between their germline boundaries is 9 bases long. Library method: PCR. Sequenced on a NextSeq 500. Preparation of bulk TCR libraries followed a previously described approach, with the TCR primers listed in Table S5. The Qiagen AllPrep DNA/RNA kit was used to purify total RNA. Reads from multiple sequencing runs of the same library were pooled before analysis. On the authors' methods: Reads were retained only if their TCR constant sequence matched exactly, and those retained reads were trimmed to 150 nt and grouped according to their 12-nt molecular barcodes. Reads within each barcode group were sub-clustered using a 15% Levenshtein threshold, and quality-weighted consensus sequences were constructed for each RNA molecule. Non-functional sequences were filtered out, along with any lower-count sequence sitting one edit away from another sequence. Barcode sub-clusters with fewer than 20% of the maximum read count were removed, based on fitting two negative binomial distributions. The public reads were reanalyzed by TCRdb: fastp trimming at Q25, MiXCR alignment, in-frame beta chains only. Every CDR3 protein is listed once, alongside the most common genes and DNA of its rows. The V and J calls were not made by the authors but by TCRdb's processing. The sample table contains roughly 97,000 distinct CDR3 sequences; only one count was recorded for approximately 24% of them. About 0.99% of the sample comes from the top ten.

At least ten counts were recorded for this clonotype. The antigen it recognizes is unknown. The sample holds no much larger clone one base away, and base qualities are not on file. Libraries of naive CD8 T cells were generated from approximately 20,000 to 1,000,000 sorted cells, with 10%, 30% or 50% of the purified RNA used. On a BD FACSAria II, naive CD8 T cells were FACS-sorted as CD8+CD4-CCR7+CD45RA+ and collected into RLT Plus buffer. To test detection sensitivity, Jurkat RNA equal to 9 to 10 TCR copies was added to samples of roughly 18,000-1,100,000 naive CD8 T cells. Enrichment of CD8 T cells was performed with RosetteSep CD8+ T Cell Enrichment Cocktail and Ficoll-Paque, after which ACK red cell lysis was carried out.

This clonotype was sampled from a human donor in good health. Some libraries in this study had Jurkat cell RNA spiked in. Sequencing used naive CD8+ T cells from blood, with Jurkat cell RNA spiked in. According to the study, the label for this sample's cell subset or site signals: FACS-sorted CD8+CD4-CCR7+CD45RA+ naive T cells. The rearrangement combines TRBV11-2 with TRBJ1-1, with the D gene not confidently named. CDR3 protein: CASSRHENTEAFF. The DNA sequence is TGTGCCAGCAGTCGACACGAGAACACTGAAGCTTTCTTT.